This entry is about one T cell receptor (beta chain). There are 11 residues in the CDR3. Trimming at V came to 1 base and at J to 15 bases, leaving 3 bases not matched to a gene. These data originate in a study of T cell responses to AZD1222 COVID-19 vaccine. The protocol was immunoSEQ multiplex PCR, while the TCRdb copy is restricted to in-frame clones and leaves out a portion. The sample lists some 150,000 clones, approximately 90% occurring once. This TCR was sampled from an adult in good health. The specimen comprised peripheral blood, sampled on day 0 of MenACWY control vaccination. The V gene is TRBV12-3 or TRBV12-4, the J gene TRBJ2-1; the match to TRBD2 covers 7 bases. The CDR3 is CASSLGEGLFF. The CDR3 coding sequence is TGTGCCAGCAGTTTAGGGGAGGGCCTGTTCTTC.